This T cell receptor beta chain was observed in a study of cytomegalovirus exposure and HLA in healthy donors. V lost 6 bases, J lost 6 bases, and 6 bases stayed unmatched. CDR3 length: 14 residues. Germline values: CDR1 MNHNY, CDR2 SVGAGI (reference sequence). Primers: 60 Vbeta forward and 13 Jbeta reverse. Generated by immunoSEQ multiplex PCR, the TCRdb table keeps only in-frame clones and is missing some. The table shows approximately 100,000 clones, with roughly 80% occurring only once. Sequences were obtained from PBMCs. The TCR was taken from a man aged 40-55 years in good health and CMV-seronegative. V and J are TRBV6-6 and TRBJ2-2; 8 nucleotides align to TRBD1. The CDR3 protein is CASSRDRPAGELFF. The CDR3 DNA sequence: TGTGCCAGCAGCCGGGACAGGCCAGCCGGGGAGCTGTTTTTT.